A single TCR beta chain is shown here with its context. The data derive from a study of blood T cell repertoires in COVID-19. For the study at large: Sample material is recorded as cDNA or gDNA derived from T cells, B-cell-depleted T cells, or PBMCs.

Original methodology: Reference gene primer amplification gave nucleated cell count estimates. Generated by immunoSEQ multiplex PCR, the TCRdb table keeps only in-frame clones and is missing some. Clone size and the V and J calls come from that table; the DNA yielded D and trimming. Counted here are hundreds of thousands of clones, around 84% occurring once; the ten biggest clones make up approximately 1.5%. The ends were cut back, 5 bases at V and 5 bases at J, with 15 bases in the middle. The germline V gene encodes CDR1 MNHEY and CDR2 SVGAGI. This CDR3 region has 14 residues. Individuals drawn from under 30 US areas were about 18 to 95 years old.

The TCR was taken from a woman in her forties or fifties who had recovered from COVID-19. Sample: PBMCs or T cells enriched from blood (not recorded which). This chain connects TRBV6-5 to TRBJ1-1, with a possible D match to TRBD1 (5 bases). The CDR3: CASSTSGMGTEAFF. CDR3 bases: TGTGCCAGCAGTACATCAGGGATGGGGACTGAAGCTTTCTTT.